Listed below are T cell receptor beta chains from one sample, sequenced in a study of human T cells and chemical hapten exposure. TCRdb reprocessed the RACE reads via MiXCR and lists one record per CDR3 protein. In the table there are about 120,000 distinct CDR3 sequences, about 12% of which are singletons. This material consisted of whole blood, taken in connection with sensitization to the hapten diphenylcyclopropenone (DPC). The source of these receptors is a woman in her forties or fifties with alopecia areata. Some clones in this sample may be carry-over from other donors' samples. Both conserved end residues are part of each CDR3. A D gene is named only where the DNA matches it firmly. Not every row has a clone size; where given, it reads once, few, many or a size class.

D gene,J gene,clone size,V gene,CDR3 DNA,CDR3 protein
TRBD2,TRBJ2-3,many,TRBV7-2,TGTGCCAGCAGCTCCGCCGCTAGCGGGGGGCCAGATACGCAGTATTTT,CASSSAASGGPDTQYF
NA,TRBJ2-3,once,TRBV18,TGTGCCAGCTCACCAATGAAAACTAGCACAGATACGCAGTATTTT,CASSPMKTSTDTQYF
NA,TRBJ2-5,many,TRBV6-1,TGTGCCAGCAGTGTCAGTCCCCTCTTGGTGGAGACCCAGTACTTC,CASSVSPLLVETQYF
NA,TRBJ1-1,many,TRBV18,TGTGCCAGCTCACTCTACAGAACTGAAGCTTTCTTT,CASSLYRTEAFF
TRBD1,TRBJ1-2,few,TRBV5-6,TGTGCCAGCAGCCGGGACAGCCGAAACTATGGCTACACCTTC,CASSRDSRNYGYTF
TRBD2,TRBJ2-5,many,TRBV29-1,TGCAGCGTTGACACGCTAGCGGGCCTCTTCCAAGAGACCCAGTACTTC,CSVDTLAGLFQETQYF
NA,TRBJ2-7,many,TRBV10-3,TGTGCCATCAGTGGTCGGACGGGTGGCGGTGGGCAGTACTTC,CAISGRTGGGGQYF
TRBD2,TRBJ2-1,NA,TRBV28,TGTGCCAGCAGCCCTAGCGGGAGTATCCACAATGAGCAGTTCTTC,CASSPSGSIHNEQFF
NA,TRBJ1-5,NA,TRBV28,TGTGCCAGCAAAACCGGCGGTGCGCATAGCAATCAGCCCCAGCATTTT,CASKTGGAHSNQPQHF
NA,TRBJ2-2,few,TRBV20-1,TGCAGTGCTCCGCGGACTGGGAACACCGGGGAGCTGTTTTTT,CSAPRTGNTGELFF
NA,TRBJ1-6,many,TRBV5-6,TGTGCCAGCAGCTCGCCGGGTCTTGCTAATTCACCCCTCCACTTT,CASSSPGLANSPLHF
NA,TRBJ2-7,NA,TRBV28,TGTGCCAGCGCTAATACCTACGAGCAGTACTTC,CASANTYEQYF
NA,TRBJ1-3,NA,TRBV28,TGTGCCAGCCTTCAGTACACCATATATTTT,CASLQYTIYF